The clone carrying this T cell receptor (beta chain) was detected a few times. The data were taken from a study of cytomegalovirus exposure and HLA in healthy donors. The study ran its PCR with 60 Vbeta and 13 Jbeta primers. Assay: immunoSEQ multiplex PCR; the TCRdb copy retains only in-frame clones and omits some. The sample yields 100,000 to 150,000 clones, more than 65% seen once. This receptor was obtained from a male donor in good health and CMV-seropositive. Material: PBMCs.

CDR3 amino acids: CARSLTDRGWYGEQFF. The CDR3 DNA sequence: TGTGCCAGAAGCTTAACCGACAGGGGTTGGTACGGTGAGCAGTTCTTC. This chain links TRBV7-5 with TRBJ2-1; TRBD1 reflects the table's D call only, with no check against the DNA. TRBV7-5 has pseudogene status. The CDR3 consists of 16 residues.